These 11 T cell receptor beta chains share one sample of origin, sequenced in a study of early T cells in non-severe SARS-CoV-2 infection. TCRdb analysed the 5' RACE reads with MiXCR anew, one entry per CDR3 protein. The sample includes roughly 63,000 distinct CDR3 sequences, around an eighth of them seen just once. The sample was whole blood. Source of these receptors: an adult who was a healthcare worker with PCR-confirmed SARS-CoV-2 infection or an uninfected control (not recorded which).

This clonotype turned up a few times. The chain's CDR3 is CATWTGYEQYF. The CDR3, as DNA: TGTGCCACCTGGACTGGCTACGAGCAGTACTTC. The rearrangement joins TRBV10-3 to TRBJ2-7, with a tentative D call TRBD2 (5 bases). Trimming stripped 10 bases from V and 3 bases from J, with 10 bases between. The length of the CDR3 is 11 residues. Germline loops: CDR1 ENHRY, CDR2 SYGVKD.

This clonotype is medium-sized (0.01 to 0.1%). The chain uses TRBV27 and TRBJ1-2; TRBD1 is a possible D gene (5 bases). Trimming took 0 bases from V and 2 from J, leaving 10 bases between them. CDR3 size: 15 residues. Germline CDR1 MNHEY, CDR2 SMNVEV (reference sequence). CDR3 nucleotides: TGTGCCAGCAGTTTATCCCCCGGGACGAACTATGGCTACACCTTC. Translation: CASSLSPGTNYGYTF.

This clonotype was recorded many times. This chain joins TRBV11-1 and TRBJ2-1; D gene uncertain. In germline, CDR1 is SGHAT, CDR2 FQDESV (reference sequence). V was clipped by 8 bases and J by 6 bases, with 8 bases between them. This CDR3 is built from 11 residues. CDR3 nucleotides: TGTGCCAGCCAAACCGGCAATGAGCAGTTCTTC. This sequence encodes CASQTGNEQFF.

This clonotype was seen repeatedly, ten times or more. The gene calls are TRBV5-4 and TRBJ2-5; 8 positions match TRBD2. CDR1 is SGHNT, CDR2 YYREEE, per germline (reference sequence). The junction had 3 bases not matched to a gene; V was cut back by 9 bases and J by 2 bases. The CDR3 length is 12 residues. Here the CDR3 reads CATGGGQETQYF. CDR3 nucleotide sequence: TGTGCCACGGGAGGGGGTCAAGAGACCCAGTACTTC.

This clonotype showed up many times. The genes are TRBV28 and TRBJ2-5; 12 positions agree with TRBD1. Germline trimming cut 5 bases from V and 3 bases from J; bases unmatched to any gene: 7. Germline-derived CDR1 and CDR2 are MDHEN and SYDVKM. This CDR3 contains 16 residues. The CDR3 nucleotides are TGTGCCAGCAGTCCGGCCGGGACAGGGGGCGAAGAGACCCAGTACTTC. Its protein product is CASSPAGTGGEETQYF.

This clonotype was detected only a few times. The chain joins TRBV2 to TRBJ1-3; D is ambiguous. Germline-derived CDR1 and CDR2 are SNHLY and FYNNEI. The CDR3 has 13 amino acids. The V and J ends lost 4 bases and 8 bases respectively, with 12 bases between them. CDR3 loop: CASSGWETDTIYF. The CDR3 coding sequence is TGTGCCAGCAGTGGGTGGGAGACGGACACCATATATTTT.

This clonotype was counted at least ten times. This chain connects TRBV12-3 or TRBV12-4 to TRBJ2-3, with 11 bases that match TRBD2. V was pared by 6 bases and J by 5 bases, with 10 bases of the junction left unmatched. This CDR3 contains 16 residues. The CDR3, as DNA: TGTGCCAGCAGCCCCCAACTAGCGGGAGTTGGAGATACGCAGTATTTT. Its translation: CASSPQLAGVGDTQYF.

This clonotype was observed at least ten times. The V gene is TRBV12-3 or TRBV12-4, the J gene TRBJ1-5; a possible D gene is TRBD1 (5 bases). With 0 bases removed from V and 4 bases from J, the gap between germline ends came to 10 bases. CDR3 length equals 15 residues. CDR3 region: CASSLAPGFNQPQHF. The DNA for the CDR3 is TGTGCCAGCAGTTTAGCGCCAGGGTTTAATCAGCCCCAGCATTTT.

This clonotype was counted only a few times. This chain links TRBV7-2 with TRBJ1-2; D is possibly TRBD1 (5 bases). The CDR3 runs 15 residues. CDR1 is SGHTA and CDR2 is FQGNSA in the germline V gene. V lost 2 bases and J 0 bases, leaving 10 bases between the germline ends. The CDR3 nucleotides read TGTGCCAGCAGCTTATATAAGGGGTCTAACTATGGCTACACCTTC. Its protein product is CASSLYKGSNYGYTF. Filled out from reference TRBV7-2 and TRBJ1-2, the complete variable domain reads GAGVSQSPSNKVTEKGKDVELRCDPISGHTALYWYRQSLGQGLEFLIYFQGNSAPDKSGLPSDRFSAERTGGSVSTLTIQRTQQEDSAVYLCASSLYKGSNYGYTFGSGTRLTVV.

This clonotype turned up a few times. The chain employs TRBV2 and TRBJ1-1; 7 nucleotides match TRBD1. V lost 5 bases and J lost 0; bases outside the gene matches: 3. Germline loops: CDR1 SNHLY, CDR2 FYNNEI. This CDR3 spans 14 amino acids. The CDR3 region is CASSMTGLNTEAFF. The DNA of the CDR3 is TGTGCCAGCAGTATGACAGGGCTGAACACTGAAGCTTTCTTT.

This clonotype was counted many times. CDR3 sequence reads: CASSHLGQGTSEQFF. The CDR3 DNA is TGCGCCAGCAGCCATCTTGGACAGGGTACCAGTGAGCAGTTCTTC. This chain connects TRBV4-1 to TRBJ2-1; 8 nucleotides match TRBD1. Germline CDR1 and CDR2: MGHRA and YSYEKL. The CDR3 runs to 15 residues. V lost 3 bases and J lost 9; bases outside the gene matches: 10.